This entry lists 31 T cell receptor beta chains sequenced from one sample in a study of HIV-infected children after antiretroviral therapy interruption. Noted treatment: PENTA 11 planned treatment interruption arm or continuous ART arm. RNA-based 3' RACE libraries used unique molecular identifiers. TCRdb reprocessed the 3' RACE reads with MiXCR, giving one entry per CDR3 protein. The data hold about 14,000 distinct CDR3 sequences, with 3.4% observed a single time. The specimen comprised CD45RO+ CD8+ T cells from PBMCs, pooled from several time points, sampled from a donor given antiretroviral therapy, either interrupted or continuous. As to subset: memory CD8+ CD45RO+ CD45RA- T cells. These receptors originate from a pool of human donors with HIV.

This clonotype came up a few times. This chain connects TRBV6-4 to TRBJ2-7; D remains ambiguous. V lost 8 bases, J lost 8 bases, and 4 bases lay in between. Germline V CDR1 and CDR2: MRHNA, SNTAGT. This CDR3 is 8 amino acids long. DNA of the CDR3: TGTGCCAGCTTCAAGCAGTACTTC. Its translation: CASFKQYF.

CDR3 in DNA: TGTGCCAGCAGTTTTCGGTCAGCCCCAACCGGGGAGCTGTTTTTT. It translates to CASSFRSAPTGELFF. This rearrangement joins TRBV27 to TRBJ2-2; no definite D call. The CDR3 is 15 amino acids. Per germline, CDR1 MNHEY and CDR2 SMNVEV (reference sequence). V was trimmed by 3 bases and J by 5 bases, leaving 13 bases between them.

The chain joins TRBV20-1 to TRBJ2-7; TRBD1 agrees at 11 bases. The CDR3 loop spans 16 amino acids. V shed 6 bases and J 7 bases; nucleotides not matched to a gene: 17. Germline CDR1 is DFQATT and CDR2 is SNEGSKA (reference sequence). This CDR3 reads CSAVDRGQGDVGEQYF. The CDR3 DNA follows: TGCAGTGCCGTCGATCGGGGACAGGGGGACGTGGGGGAGCAGTACTTC.

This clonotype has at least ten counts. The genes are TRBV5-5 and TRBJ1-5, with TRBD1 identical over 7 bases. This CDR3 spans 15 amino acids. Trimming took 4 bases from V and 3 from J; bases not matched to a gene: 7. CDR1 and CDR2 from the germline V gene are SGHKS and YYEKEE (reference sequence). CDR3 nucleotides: TGTGCCAGCAGCGCCAGGACAGGAGTCAATCAGCCCCAGCATTTT. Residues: CASSARTGVNQPQHF.

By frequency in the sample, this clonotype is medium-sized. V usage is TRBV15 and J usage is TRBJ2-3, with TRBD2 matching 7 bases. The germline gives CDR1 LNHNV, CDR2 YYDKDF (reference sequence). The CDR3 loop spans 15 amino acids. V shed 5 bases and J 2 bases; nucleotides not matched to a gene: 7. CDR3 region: CATSRQRGSTDTQYF. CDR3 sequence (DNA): TGTGCCACCAGCCGACAGCGGGGCTCCACAGATACGCAGTATTTT.

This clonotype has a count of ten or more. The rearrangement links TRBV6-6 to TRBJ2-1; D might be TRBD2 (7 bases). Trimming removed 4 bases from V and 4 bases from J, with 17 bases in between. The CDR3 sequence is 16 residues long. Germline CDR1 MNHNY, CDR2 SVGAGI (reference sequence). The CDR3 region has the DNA TGTGCCAGCAGTTCCACCCGGGGGGCTGAATACAATGAGCAGTTCTTC. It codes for CASSSTRGAEYNEQFF.

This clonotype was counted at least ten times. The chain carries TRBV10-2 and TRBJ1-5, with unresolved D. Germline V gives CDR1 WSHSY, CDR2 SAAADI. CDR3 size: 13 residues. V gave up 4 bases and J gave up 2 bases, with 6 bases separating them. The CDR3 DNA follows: TGCGCCAGCAGTGTAGTGGGCAATCAGCCCCAGCATTTT. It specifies CASSVVGNQPQHF.

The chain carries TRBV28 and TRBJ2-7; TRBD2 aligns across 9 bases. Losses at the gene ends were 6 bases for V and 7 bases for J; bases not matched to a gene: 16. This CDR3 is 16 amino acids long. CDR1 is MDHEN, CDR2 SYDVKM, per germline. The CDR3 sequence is CASSPLGGSGGGEQYF. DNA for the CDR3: TGTGCCAGCAGCCCCCTTGGAGGTAGCGGGGGCGGAGAGCAGTACTTC.

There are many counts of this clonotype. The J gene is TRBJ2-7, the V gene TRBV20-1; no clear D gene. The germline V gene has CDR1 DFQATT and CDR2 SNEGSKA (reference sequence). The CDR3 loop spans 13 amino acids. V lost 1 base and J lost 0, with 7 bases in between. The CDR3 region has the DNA TGCAGTGCTAGAGTCGACTCCTCCTACGAGCAGTACTTC. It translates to CSARVDSSYEQYF.

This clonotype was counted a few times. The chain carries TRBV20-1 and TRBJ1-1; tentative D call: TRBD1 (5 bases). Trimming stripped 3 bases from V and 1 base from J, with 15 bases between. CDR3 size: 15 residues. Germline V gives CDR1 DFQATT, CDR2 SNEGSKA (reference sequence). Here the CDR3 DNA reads TGCAGTGCTAGCCGGGGGAACAGGAGGAACACTGAAGCTTTCTTT. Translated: CSASRGNRRNTEAFF.

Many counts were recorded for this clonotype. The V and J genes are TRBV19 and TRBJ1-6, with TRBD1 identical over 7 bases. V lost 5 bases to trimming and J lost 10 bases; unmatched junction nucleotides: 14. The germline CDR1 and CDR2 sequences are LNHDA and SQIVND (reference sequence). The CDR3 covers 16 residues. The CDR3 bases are TGTGCCAGTAGTCCAGCTAACAGGGGAATGGGCTCACCCCTCCACTTT. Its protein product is CASSPANRGMGSPLHF.

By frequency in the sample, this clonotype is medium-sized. CDR3 amino acids: CASRPITGAEPYNEQFF. The CDR3 nucleotides are TGTGCCAGCAGGCCCATTACCGGGGCAGAACCCTACAATGAGCAGTTCTTC. The V call is TRBV28, the J call TRBJ2-1; either TRBD1 or TRBD2 may fit D (5 bases each). Germline assignment: CDR1 MDHEN and CDR2 SYDVKM. The V gene lost 6 bases and the J gene lost 2 bases, with 20 bases spanning the gap. The length of the CDR3 is 17 residues.

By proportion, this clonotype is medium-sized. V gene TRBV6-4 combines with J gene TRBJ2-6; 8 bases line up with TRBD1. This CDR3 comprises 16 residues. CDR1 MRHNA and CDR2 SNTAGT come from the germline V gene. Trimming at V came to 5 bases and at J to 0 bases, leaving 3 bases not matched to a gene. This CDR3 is CASSPDRGSGANVLTF. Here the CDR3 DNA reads TGTGCCAGCAGTCCTGACAGGGGCTCTGGGGCCAACGTCCTGACTTTC.

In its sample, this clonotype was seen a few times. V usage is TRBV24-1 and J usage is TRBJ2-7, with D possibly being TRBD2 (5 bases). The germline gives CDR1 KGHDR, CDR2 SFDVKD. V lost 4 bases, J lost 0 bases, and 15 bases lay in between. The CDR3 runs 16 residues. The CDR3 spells CATSEKVSGNSYEQYF. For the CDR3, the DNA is TGTGCCACCAGTGAAAAGGTATCCGGGAACTCCTACGAGCAGTACTTC.

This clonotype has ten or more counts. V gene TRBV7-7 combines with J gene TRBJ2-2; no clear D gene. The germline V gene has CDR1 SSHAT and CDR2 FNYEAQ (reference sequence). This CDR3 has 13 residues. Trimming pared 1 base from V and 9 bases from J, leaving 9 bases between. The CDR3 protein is CASSLGPSRELFF. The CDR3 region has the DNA TGTGCCAGCAGCTTAGGGCCATCCCGGGAGCTGTTTTTT.

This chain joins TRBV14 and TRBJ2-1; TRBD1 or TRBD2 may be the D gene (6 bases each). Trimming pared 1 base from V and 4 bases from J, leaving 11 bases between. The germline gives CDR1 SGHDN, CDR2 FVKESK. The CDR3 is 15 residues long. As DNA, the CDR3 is TGTGCCAGCAGCCAAGCGGGGGCGGGTTACAATGAGCAGTTCTTC. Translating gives CASSQAGAGYNEQFF. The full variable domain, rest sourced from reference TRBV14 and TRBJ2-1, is EAGVTQFPSHSVIEKGQTVTLRCDPISGHDNLYWYRRVMGKEIKFLLHFVKESKQDESGMPNNRFLAERTGGTYSTLKVQPAELEDSGVYFCASSQAGAGYNEQFFGPGTRLTVL.

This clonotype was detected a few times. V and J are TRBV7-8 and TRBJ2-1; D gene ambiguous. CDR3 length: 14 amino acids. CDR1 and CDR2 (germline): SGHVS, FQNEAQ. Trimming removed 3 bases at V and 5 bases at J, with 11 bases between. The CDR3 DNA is TGTGCCAGCAGCTTTCTAGGCGCCCACAATGAGCAGTTCTTC. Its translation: CASSFLGAHNEQFF.

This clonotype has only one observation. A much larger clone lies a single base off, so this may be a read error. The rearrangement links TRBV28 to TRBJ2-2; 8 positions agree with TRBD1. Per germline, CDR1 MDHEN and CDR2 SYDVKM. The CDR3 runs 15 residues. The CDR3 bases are TGTGTCAGCAGTTCCGGACAGGGCGACACCGGGGAGCTGTTTTTT. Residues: CVSSSGQGDTGELFF.

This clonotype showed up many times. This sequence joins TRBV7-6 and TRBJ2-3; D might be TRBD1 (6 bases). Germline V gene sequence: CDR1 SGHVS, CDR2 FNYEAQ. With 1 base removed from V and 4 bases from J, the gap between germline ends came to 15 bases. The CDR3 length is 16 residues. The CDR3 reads CASSLETRDMADTQYF. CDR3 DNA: TGTGCCAGCAGCTTAGAAACTCGGGACATGGCAGATACGCAGTATTTT.

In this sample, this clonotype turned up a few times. CDR3 sequence reads: CASSLARGARPGELFF. The CDR3 DNA reads TGCGCCAGCAGCTTGGCCAGAGGGGCTCGACCCGGGGAGCTGTTTTTT. The genes are TRBV5-1 and TRBJ2-2, with D possibly being TRBD1 or TRBD2 (5 bases each). This CDR3 contains 16 residues. Germline CDR1 reads SGHRS; CDR2 reads YFSETQ. The V end lost 0 bases, the J end lost 6 bases, and 15 bases lay between the germline ends.

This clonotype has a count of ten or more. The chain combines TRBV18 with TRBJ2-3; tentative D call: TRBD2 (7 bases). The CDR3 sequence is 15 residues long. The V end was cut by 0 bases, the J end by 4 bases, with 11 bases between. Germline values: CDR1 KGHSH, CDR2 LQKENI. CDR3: CASSPPGGRADTQYF. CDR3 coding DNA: TGTGCCAGCTCACCACCCGGGGGGCGCGCAGATACGCAGTATTTT. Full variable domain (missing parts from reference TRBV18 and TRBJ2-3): NAGVMQNPRHLVRRRGQEARLRCSPMKGHSHVYWYRQLPEEGLKFMVYLQKENIIDESGMPKERFSAEFPKEGPSILRIQQVVRGDSAAYFCASSPPGGRADTQYFGPGTRLTVL.

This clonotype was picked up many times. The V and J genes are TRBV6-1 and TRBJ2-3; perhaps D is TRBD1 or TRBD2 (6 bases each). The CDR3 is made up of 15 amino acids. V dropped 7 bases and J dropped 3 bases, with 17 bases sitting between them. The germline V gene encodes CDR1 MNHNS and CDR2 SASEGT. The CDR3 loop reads CASTWDSQGTDTQYF. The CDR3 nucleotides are TGTGCCAGCACCTGGGACTCTCAGGGGACAGATACGCAGTATTTT.

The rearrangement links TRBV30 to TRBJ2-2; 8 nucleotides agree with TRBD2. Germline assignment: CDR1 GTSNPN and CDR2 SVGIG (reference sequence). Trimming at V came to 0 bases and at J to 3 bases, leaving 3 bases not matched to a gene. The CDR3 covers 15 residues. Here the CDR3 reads CAWSVAGADTGELFF. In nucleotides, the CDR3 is TGTGCCTGGAGTGTAGCGGGGGCTGACACCGGGGAGCTGTTTTTT.

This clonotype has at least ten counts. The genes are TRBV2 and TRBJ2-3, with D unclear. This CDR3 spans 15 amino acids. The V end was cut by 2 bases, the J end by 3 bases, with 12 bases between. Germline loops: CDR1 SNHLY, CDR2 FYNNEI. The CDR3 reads CASSETILGTDTQYF. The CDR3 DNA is TGTGCCAGCAGTGAAACGATTCTAGGTACAGATACGCAGTATTTT.

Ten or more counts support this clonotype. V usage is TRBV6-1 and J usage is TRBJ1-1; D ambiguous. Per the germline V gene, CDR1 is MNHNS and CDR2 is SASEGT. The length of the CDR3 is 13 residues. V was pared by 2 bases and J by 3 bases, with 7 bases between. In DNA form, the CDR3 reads TGTGCCAGCAGTGAAAAAGGGTACACTGAAGCTTTCTTT. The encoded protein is CASSEKGYTEAFF.

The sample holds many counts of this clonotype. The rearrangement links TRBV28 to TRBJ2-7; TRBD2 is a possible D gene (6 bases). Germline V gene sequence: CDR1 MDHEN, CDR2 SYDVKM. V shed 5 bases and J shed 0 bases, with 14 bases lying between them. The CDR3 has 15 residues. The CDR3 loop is CASSRGTGDSYEQYF. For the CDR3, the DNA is TGTGCCAGCAGTCGCGGGACGGGAGACTCCTACGAGCAGTACTTC.

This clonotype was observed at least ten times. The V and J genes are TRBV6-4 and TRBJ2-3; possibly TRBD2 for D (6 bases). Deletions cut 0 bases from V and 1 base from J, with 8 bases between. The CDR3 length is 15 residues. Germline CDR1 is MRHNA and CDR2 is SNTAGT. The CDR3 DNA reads TGTGCCAGCAGTGACTCGGCTAGCGGCACAGATACGCAGTATTTT. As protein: CASSDSASGTDTQYF.

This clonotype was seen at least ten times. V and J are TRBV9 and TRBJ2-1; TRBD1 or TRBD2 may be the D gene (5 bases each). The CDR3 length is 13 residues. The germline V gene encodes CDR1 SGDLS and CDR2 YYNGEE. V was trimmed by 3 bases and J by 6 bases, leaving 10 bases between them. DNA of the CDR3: TGTGCCAGCAGCGATGGGGGAAGCAATGAGCAGTTCTTC. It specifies CASSDGGSNEQFF.

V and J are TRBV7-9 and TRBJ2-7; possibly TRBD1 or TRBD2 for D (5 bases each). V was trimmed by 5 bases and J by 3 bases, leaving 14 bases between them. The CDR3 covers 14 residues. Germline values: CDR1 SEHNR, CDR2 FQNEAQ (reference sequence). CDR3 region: CASSLWDRHYEQYF. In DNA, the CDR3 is TGTGCCAGCAGCCTCTGGGACCGCCACTACGAGCAGTACTTC.

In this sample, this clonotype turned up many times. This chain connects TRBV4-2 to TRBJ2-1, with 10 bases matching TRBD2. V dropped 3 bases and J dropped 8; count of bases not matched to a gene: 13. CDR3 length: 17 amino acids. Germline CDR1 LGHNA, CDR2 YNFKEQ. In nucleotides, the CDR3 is TGTGCCAGCAGCCAGCCCAGCCCGCTAGCGGGGGTCTATGAGCAGTTCTTC. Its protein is CASSQPSPLAGVYEQFF.

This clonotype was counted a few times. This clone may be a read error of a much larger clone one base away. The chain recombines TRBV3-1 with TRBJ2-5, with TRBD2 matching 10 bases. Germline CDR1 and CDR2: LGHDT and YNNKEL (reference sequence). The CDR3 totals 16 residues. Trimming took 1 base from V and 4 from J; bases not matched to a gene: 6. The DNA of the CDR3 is TGTGCCAGCAGCCAAGGGGCGCAGCGGGGGGGAGAGACCCAGTACTTC. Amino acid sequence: CASSQGAQRGGETQYF.